This TCR beta chain is drawn from a study of T cell responses to AZD1222 COVID-19 vaccine. Across the whole study: Doses given second, at about 4 or about 12 weeks, were pooled.

Sequenced by immunoSEQ multiplex PCR; TCRdb stores in-frame clones only, minus some. This repertoire shows roughly 110,000 clones, approximately 88% found once; its top ten account for about 7%. The input for sequencing was peripheral blood, taken on day 0 of AZD1222 vaccination. This receptor was obtained from an adult in good health.

The CDR3 loop reads CASSWAGVETQYF. In nucleotides, the CDR3 is TGTGCCAGCAGCTGGGCGGGGGTGGAGACCCAGTACTTC. V is TRBV7-9 and J is TRBJ2-5; 7 bases fit TRBD2. Unmatched junction bases numbered 4, after V lost 4 bases and J lost 5 bases. Germline assignment: CDR1 SEHNR and CDR2 FQNEAQ (reference sequence). The CDR3 is made up of 13 amino acids.